By share of the sample, the clone carrying this TCR beta chain is large. This entry is derived from a study of circulating CD8 cells and anti-PD-1 response in melanoma. Four subsets defined by PD-1 and/or TIGIT were sorted from live CD3+CD8+TCRalphabeta+ cells. The CDR3 length is 15 residues. Trimming cost V 6 bases and J 5 bases; bases outside gene matches: 10. Per the germline V gene, CDR1 is KGHSH and CDR2 is LQKENI. TCR libraries were prepared from 15 ng of total RNA with the QIAseq Immune Repertoire TCR panel. TCRdb used MiXCR to reprocess the reads, holding one entry per CDR3 protein. The sample consists of about 440 distinct CDR3 sequences, around 14% of them appearing once.

The sample in question was CD8+ T cells from PBMCs, obtained at baseline or after one month of anti-PD-1 therapy (not recorded which). This chain links TRBV18 with TRBJ2-3; 8 nucleotides agree with TRBD1. This clonotype was obtained from a human donor with melanoma. The CDR3, as DNA: TGTGCCAGCTCGCGATCCGGCGACAGGGGAGATACGCAGTATTTT. Protein sequence: CASSRSGDRGDTQYF. The variable domain in full, with the rest retrieved from reference TRBV18 and TRBJ2-3, is NAGVMQNPRHLVRRRGQEARLRCSPMKGHSHVYWYRQLPEEGLKFMVYLQKENIIDESGMPKERFSAEFPKEGPSILRIQQVVRGDSAAYFCASSRSGDRGDTQYFGPGTRLTVL.